This T cell receptor beta chain derives from a study of shared T cell receptors in the human thymus. This table comes from immunoSEQ multiplex PCR, and its TCRdb copy is limited to in-frame clones, with some not included. The table has just under 550,000 clones, 70% to 80% seen once. The germline gives CDR1 MNHNS, CDR2 SASEGT. The V segment lost 1 base and the J segment 3 bases; nucleotides outside the gene matches: 20. The CDR3 spans 21 residues. This sample was also put to use in a study of human thymus T cells. That work contributes: During corrective heart surgery, resections were taken, and the thymus tissue came from them. Thymic repertoires overlap heavily among unrelated individuals, related research has reported.

The sequencing input was thymocytes. The chain employs TRBV6-1 and TRBJ1-4, with TRBD1 matching 7 bases. This sequence originates from a boy under two years old with a congenital heart defect. CDR3 sequence reads: CASSEEARGPTPRQANEKLFF. In DNA form, the CDR3 reads TGTGCCAGCAGTGAAGAGGCGAGGGGGCCCACACCGCGCCAAGCTAATGAAAAACTGTTTTTT.